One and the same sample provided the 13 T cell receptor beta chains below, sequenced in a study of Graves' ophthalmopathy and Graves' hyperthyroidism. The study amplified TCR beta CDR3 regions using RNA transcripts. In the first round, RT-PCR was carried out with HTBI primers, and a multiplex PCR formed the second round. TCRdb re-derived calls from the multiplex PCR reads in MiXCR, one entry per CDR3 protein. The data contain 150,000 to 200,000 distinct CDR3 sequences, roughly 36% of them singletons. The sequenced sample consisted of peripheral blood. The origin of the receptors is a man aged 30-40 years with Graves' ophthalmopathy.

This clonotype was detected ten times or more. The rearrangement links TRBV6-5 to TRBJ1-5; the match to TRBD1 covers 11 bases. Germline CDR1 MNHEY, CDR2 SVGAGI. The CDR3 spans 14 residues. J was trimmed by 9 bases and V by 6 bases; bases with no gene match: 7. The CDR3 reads CASRQGTGGWPQHF. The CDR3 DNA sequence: TGTGCCAGCAGGCAAGGGACAGGGGGTTGGCCCCAGCATTTT.

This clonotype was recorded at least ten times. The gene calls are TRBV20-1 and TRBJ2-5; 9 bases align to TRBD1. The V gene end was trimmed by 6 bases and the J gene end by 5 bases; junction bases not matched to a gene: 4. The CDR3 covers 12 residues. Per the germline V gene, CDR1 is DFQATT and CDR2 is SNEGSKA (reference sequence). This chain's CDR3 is CSARTGVETQYF. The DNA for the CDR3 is TGCAGTGCAAGGACAGGGGTCGAGACCCAGTACTTC.

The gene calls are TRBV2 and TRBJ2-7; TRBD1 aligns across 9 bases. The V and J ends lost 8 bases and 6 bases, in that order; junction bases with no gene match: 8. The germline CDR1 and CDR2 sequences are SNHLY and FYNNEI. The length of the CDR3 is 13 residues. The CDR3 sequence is CASGTGYLGEQYF. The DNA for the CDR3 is TGTGCCAGCGGGACAGGGTATTTAGGCGAGCAGTACTTC.

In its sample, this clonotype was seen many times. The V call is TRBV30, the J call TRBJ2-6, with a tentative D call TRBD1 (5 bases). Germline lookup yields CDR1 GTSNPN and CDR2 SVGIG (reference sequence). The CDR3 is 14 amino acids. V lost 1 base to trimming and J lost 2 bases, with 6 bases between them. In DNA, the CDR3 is TGTGCCTGGAGTGGGGGCACTGGGGCCAACGTCCTGACTTTC. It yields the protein CAWSGGTGANVLTF.

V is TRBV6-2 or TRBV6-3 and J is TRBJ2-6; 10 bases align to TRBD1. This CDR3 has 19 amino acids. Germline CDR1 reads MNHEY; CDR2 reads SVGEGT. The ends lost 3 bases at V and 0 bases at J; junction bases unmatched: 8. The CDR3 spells CASSYGGTGELSGANVLTF. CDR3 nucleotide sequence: TGTGCCAGCAGTTATGGGGGGACAGGGGAACTCTCTGGGGCCAACGTCCTGACTTTC.

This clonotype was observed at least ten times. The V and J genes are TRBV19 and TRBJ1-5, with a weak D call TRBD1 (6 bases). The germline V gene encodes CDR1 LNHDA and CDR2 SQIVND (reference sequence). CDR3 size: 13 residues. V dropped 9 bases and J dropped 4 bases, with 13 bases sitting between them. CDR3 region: CASTGSGNQPQHF. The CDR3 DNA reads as TGTGCCAGCACAGGGAGCGGGAATCAGCCCCAGCATTTT.

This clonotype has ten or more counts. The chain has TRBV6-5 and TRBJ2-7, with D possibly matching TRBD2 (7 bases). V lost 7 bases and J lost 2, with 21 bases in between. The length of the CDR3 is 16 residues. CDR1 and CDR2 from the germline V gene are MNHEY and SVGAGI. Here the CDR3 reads CASTSLGAGAPYEQYF. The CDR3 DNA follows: TGTGCCAGCACCTCGTTGGGGGCGGGAGCTCCCTACGAGCAGTACTTC.

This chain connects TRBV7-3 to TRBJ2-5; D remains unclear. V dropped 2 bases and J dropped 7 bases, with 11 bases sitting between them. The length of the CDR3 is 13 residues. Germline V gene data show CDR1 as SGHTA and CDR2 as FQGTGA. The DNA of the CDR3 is TGTGCCAGCAGCTTAGAGCCCTCAGGGACCCAGTACTTC. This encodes CASSLEPSGTQYF.

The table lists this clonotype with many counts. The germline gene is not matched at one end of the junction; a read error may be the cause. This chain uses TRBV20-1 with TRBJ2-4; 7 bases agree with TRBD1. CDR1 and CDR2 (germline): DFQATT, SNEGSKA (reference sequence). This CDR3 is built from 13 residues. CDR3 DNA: TGCAGTGGGACAGGACCTGCCAAAAACATTCAGCACTTC. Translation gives CSGTGPAKNIQHF.

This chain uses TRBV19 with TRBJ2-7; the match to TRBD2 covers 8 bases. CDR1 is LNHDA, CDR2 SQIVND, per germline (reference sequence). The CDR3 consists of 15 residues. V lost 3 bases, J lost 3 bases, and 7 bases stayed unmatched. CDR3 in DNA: TGTGCCAGTAGTATTAGCGGGACGAACCTCTACGAGCAGTACTTC. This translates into CASSISGTNLYEQYF.

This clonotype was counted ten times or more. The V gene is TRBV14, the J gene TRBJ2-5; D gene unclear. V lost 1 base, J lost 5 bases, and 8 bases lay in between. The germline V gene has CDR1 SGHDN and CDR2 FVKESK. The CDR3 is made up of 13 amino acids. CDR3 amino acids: CASSQGFAETQYF. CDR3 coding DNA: TGTGCCAGCAGCCAAGGGTTCGCGGAGACCCAGTACTTC.

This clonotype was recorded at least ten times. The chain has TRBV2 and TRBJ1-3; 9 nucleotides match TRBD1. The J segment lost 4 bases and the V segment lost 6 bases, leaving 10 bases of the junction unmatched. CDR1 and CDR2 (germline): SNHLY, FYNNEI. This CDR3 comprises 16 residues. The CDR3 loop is CASSRPGQGPGNTIYF. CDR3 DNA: TGTGCCAGCAGCCGACCCGGACAGGGGCCCGGAAACACCATATATTTT.

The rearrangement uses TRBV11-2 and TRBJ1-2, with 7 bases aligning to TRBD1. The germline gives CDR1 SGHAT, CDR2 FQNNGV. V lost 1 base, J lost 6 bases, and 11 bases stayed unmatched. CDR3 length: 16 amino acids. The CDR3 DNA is TGTGCCAGCAGCTTAGGGGTGGGCAGGGGGTTTCATGGCTACACCTTC. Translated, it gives CASSLGVGRGFHGYTF.